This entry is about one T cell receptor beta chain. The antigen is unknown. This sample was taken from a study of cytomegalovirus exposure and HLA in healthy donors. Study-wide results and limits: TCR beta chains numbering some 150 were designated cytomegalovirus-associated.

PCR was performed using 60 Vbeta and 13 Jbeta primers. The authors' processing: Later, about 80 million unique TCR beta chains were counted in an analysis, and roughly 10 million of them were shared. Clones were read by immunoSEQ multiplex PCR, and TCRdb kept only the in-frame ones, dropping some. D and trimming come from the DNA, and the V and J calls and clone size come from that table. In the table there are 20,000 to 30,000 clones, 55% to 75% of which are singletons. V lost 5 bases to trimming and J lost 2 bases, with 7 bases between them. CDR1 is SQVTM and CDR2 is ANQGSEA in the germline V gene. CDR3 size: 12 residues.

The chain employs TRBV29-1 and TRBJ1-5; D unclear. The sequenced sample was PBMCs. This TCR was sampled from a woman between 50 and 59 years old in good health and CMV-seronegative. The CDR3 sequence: CSVRSGNQPQHF. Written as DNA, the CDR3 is TGCAGCGTTCGGAGTGGCAATCAGCCCCAGCATTTT.